This T cell receptor beta chain was recorded in a study of cytomegalovirus exposure and HLA in healthy donors (dated by TCRdb to 2017 to 2019). At the level of the whole study: In an earlier analysis of approximately 500 of the donors, 250 to 300 Gb of sequence data and 100 million or so unique TCR beta sequences from 150 million to 200 million T cells were reported. A separate validation cohort of 100 to 150 different subjects was used in addition to the approximately 700-subject first cohort. Both class I and class II loci were covered by HLA typing, at four-digit resolution. To study patterns of TCR occurrence, a later analysis re-analyzed previously published TCR beta repertoires from hundreds of donors and added high-resolution HLA genotyping. Typing coverage differed by locus: A, B, C, DRB1 and DQB1 were typed in roughly 629-630 donors, DQA1 in 522, DPA1 in 600 to 610, and DPB1 in 400 to 490. Genome-wide SNP genotypes for about 65% of the 666 donors were used in a later genetic analysis, which treated that subset as a discovery cohort. The study aimed to test whether signatures of past pathogen exposure could be identified by cataloging public T cell receptors. An early release that covered more than 550 HLA-typed donors contained approximately 300 gigabases of sequencing data and 85 million to 100 million unique TCR sequences. An earlier analysis of a few hundred of the donors applied high-throughput TCR beta sequencing to assess whether each TCR beta V gene segment acted as functional or pseudogenic. Of the 398 genotyped donors, around 81% fell in the genetic ancestry cluster associated with self-reported Caucasian donors. About five DR-DQ haplotypes were treated as single units for association and clustering because of strong linkage in the cohort. Among 350 to 400 genotyped donors of the cohort, an average of about 240,000 unique TCR beta nucleotide sequences were sequenced per donor, around a sixth of them non-productive. The study combined high-throughput TCR immunosequencing, statistical association of individual TCRs with disease status, and machine learning to predict cytomegalovirus infection status. All discovery cohort repertoires had been generated on a single sequencing platform. Using immunosequencing, the study profiled T cell repertoires from around 680 subjects and related those repertoires to cytomegalovirus serostatus. Rather than drawing on any new phenotypic data, the later analysis identified candidate immune exposures from TCR beta sequences and the way those sequences occurred across donors. Alongside the repertoire data, information on donor age, sex, ethnicity and CMV serostatus was compiled. Paper-wide results and their limitations: Correlated functional status among segregating V segments might reflect linkage disequilibrium, but an unknown experimental factor could not be ruled out. While some public TCRs were present in many individuals, most TCR sequences turned up only very rarely across donors. The presence/absence analyses assumed that sequencing depth was roughly uniform across donors, and that assumption may not be true. A later analysis reported that several top co-occurrence clusters appeared linked to parvovirus B19, influenza, CMV and Epstein-Barr virus. Because HLA typing was missing for some donors at each locus, association tests included only the typed subset. CMV serostatus was the only immune exposure information available for the cohort. When HLA alleles, especially DR and DQ, strongly co-occurred, TCR associations were difficult to assign to individual alleles. The study listed 150 to 200 TCR beta chains as associated with cytomegalovirus. In a later analysis, some 18,000 TCR beta sequences were associated with specific HLA alleles at a false discovery rate of 0.05. A later genetic analysis associated a missense DCLRE1C variant with V-gene and J-gene trimming of TCR beta chains, and an independent cohort replicated the association. In a later analysis, TCR association rates were found to vary across HLA loci, with the most associated TCRs seen for DRB1 alleles and the fewest for HLA-C alleles. Three of the identified cytomegalovirus-associated TCR beta chains were confirmed in vitro to be specific for cytomegalovirus antigens. Because the 87-base-pair reads could not distinguish some IMGT-functional V segments, including TRBV6-2 and TRBV6-3, those segments were excluded. A further reported finding was that TCR beta sequences accurately predicted the HLA-A and HLA-B alleles for most subjects in the first cohort. The authors suggested that the approach could potentially be extended to other disease states and immunological phenotypes. The cohort was sequenced for TCR beta chains only, and without alpha or paired-chain data the features that could be detected were limited. A cluster of highly shared sequence variants was judged likely to be a technical artifact of the sequencing pipeline. A later analysis found that most CMV-associated TCR beta chains appeared HLA-restricted, with HLA associations seemingly driven largely by CMV exposure. The classifier was reported to diagnose cytomegalovirus status with high specificity and sensitivity in both the original and validation cohorts. Around 16 rarely observed V segments, including chromosome 9 orphons, were excluded from the earlier analysis of approximately 500 of the donors because counts were too low. In a later analysis, HLA-associated TCR beta chains showed more clonal expansion and lower generation probabilities than non-associated chains that were equally common. In an earlier analysis of 587 of the donors, most TCR beta V segments appeared in productive rearrangements about 90% or about 30% of the time, broadly matching IMGT annotations. According to a later genetic analysis, donors in an Asian-associated ancestry cluster had fewer N-insertions in productive TCRs than the approximately 610-donor mean.

Comment on this clone: Its antigen remains unidentified. Base qualities are not at hand, and no much larger clone is one base apart.

In total, fewer than 750 healthy bone marrow donors made up the cohort. All cohort members were sampled while nominally healthy, although unrecorded immune exposures were likely present. The donor tested CMV seropositive and was one of the 289 seropositive cohort members. Each donor provided a peripheral blood sample, and peripheral blood mononuclear cells were used for TCR beta sequencing. The Qiagen DNeasy Blood Extraction Kit was used to extract genomic DNA from the blood cell samples. Including the terminal cysteine and phenylalanine, the CDR3 comprises 18 residues. The CDR3 DNA has 54 bases and is translated from base 1. CDR1 and CDR2, per the germline V gene, are SGHVS and FNYEAQ. The junction shows trimming of 5 bases on V and 0 bases on J, and the gene matches do not reach 14 bases of it. The library relied on the immunoSEQ multiplex PCR assay. The multiplex PCR relied on a mix of 60 forward primers for TCR Vbeta segments and 13 reverse primers for TCR Jbeta segments. A multiplex PCR assay on genomic DNA amplified the CDR3 region of rearranged TCR beta genes. Amplified TCR beta libraries were sequenced as 87-base-pair reads on the Illumina HiSeq System. The authors' analysis ran thus. A later analysis tallied tens of millions of unique TCR beta chains across the 600 to 700 repertoires, and approximately 11 million of those chains were shared by two or more donors. Raw reads were error-corrected and collapsed into unique sequences by a nearest-neighbor algorithm in which closely related sequences were merged to remove PCR and sequencing errors. V, D and J gene segments were assigned by aligning CDR3 sequences to IMGT reference sequences. For a sequence to be retained, a match of at least six nucleotides was required to both a V gene segment and a J gene segment. Rearrangements were called productive when the CDR3 lacked stop codons and stayed in frame with V and J; all others were non-productive. Following IMGT convention, CDR3 was defined as the stretch from the second conserved V-encoded cysteine to the conserved J-encoded phenylalanine. The earlier analysis of 450 to 750 of the donors excluded any sequence lacking an unambiguous match to a single V gene segment. An earlier analysis of several hundred of the donors classified V segments as functional when productive rearrangements were above 56.7% and as segregating when the standard deviation between donors was above 5%. A statistical classification framework was built to diagnose cytomegalovirus status from the catalog of TCR beta chain sequences. V and J gene assignment, in a later analysis, came from comparing TCR nucleotide sequences with IMGT/GENE-DB human TR gene sequences. A later analysis assigned CDR3 sequences and most-parsimonious VDJ recombination scenarios with the TCRdist pipeline. A later analysis defined each TCR beta chain by its CDR3 amino acid sequence plus V-gene family, and excluded reads lacking a unique V-gene family. In a later analysis, 450 to 600 highly shared, low-generation-probability nucleotide sequences were removed to address suspected cross-contamination and a sequencing artifact. In a later analysis, a clonal expansion index for each public chain was calculated from normalized within-repertoire ranks of inferred template counts. In a later analysis, generation probabilities were computed using a VDJ recombination model fitted to out-of-frame rearrangements, and the results were checked against IGoR. A later analysis scored TCR-TCR, TCR-HLA and TCR-CMV co-occurrence with hypergeometric tests, applying a repertoire-size bias correction to TCR pairs. A later analysis estimated false discovery rates by permuting HLA or CMV assignments 20 times. In a later analysis, co-occurring TCRs were grouped with DBSCAN, and TCRdist sequence similarity was added when clustering was performed within HLA-allele-positive subsets. For co-occurrence clustering, repertoires with fewer than 30,000 or more than 120,000 public chains were excluded, along with four or five repertoires with anomalous nucleotide sharing. In TCRdb, the immuneACCESS table is reduced to in-frame sequences with V and J assigned. These tables do not hold every clone; where another copy was compared, an unresolved V gene accounts for under half, and the others remain unexplained. D and trimming were read from the DNA, whereas the V and J calls and clone size are those reported in that table. The table for this sample lists under 200,000 clones; less than 90% of them were counted only once. Of the sample, about 5% is held by the ten largest clones.

Rearrangement joined TRBV7-6 to TRBJ1-1, with 8 junctional bases fitting TRBD1. This TCR was recovered from a woman aged 45-65 years in good health and CMV-seropositive. The sample taken for sequencing was PBMCs. The DNA sequence follows: TGTGCCAGCAGCCGAAACCCGAGGGACAGGCTAATGAACACTGAAGCTTTCTTT. It encodes CASSRNPRDRLMNTEAFF.